The rows below give T cell receptor beta chains drawn from one sample of a study of T cells in Graves' hyperthyroidism and ophthalmopathy. MiXCR, run by TCRdb on the multiplex PCR reads, gives a single entry per CDR3 protein. The table lists around 620,000 distinct CDR3 sequences, 16% of them singletons, with approximately 3.9% in the top ten. The sample taken for sequencing was blood. These receptor sequences come from a woman aged 25 to 39 with Graves' hyperthyroidism. The CDR3 runs from the conserved cysteine through the conserved F or W. The D gene is left open where the match is weak. Size tells how often a clone was seen (once, few, many) or the class of an expanded clone, and some rows leave it out.

V gene: TRBV2; clone size: many; J gene: TRBJ2-5; D gene: TRBD2; CDR3 DNA: TGTGCCAGCAGTGAAGGTGGGAGCGGGAGGGAAGGAGAGACCCAGTACTTC; CDR3 protein: CASSEGGSGREGETQYF
V gene: TRBV24-1; clone size: many; J gene: TRBJ1-2; D gene: -; CDR3 DNA: TGTGCCACCAGGCGGGACGGCTTAGGAGGCTACACCTTC; CDR3 protein: CATRRDGLGGYTF
V gene: TRBV6-1; clone size: many; J gene: TRBJ1-5; D gene: -; CDR3 DNA: TGTGCCAGCAGGCAAAGACATTATAGCAATCAGCCCCAGCATTTT; CDR3 protein: CASRQRHYSNQPQHF
V gene: TRBV18; clone size: many; J gene: TRBJ2-1; D gene: TRBD2; CDR3 DNA: TGTGCCAGCTCACTAACTAGCGGGGGACCTATTAATGAGCAGTTCTTC; CDR3 protein: CASSLTSGGPINEQFF
V gene: TRBV18; clone size: -; J gene: TRBJ1-2; D gene: -; CDR3 DNA: TGTGCCAGCTCACTCCGGGCAGGGAATGGCTACACCTTC; CDR3 protein: CASSLRAGNGYTF
V gene: TRBV11-2; clone size: many; J gene: TRBJ1-1; D gene: TRBD1; CDR3 DNA: TGTGCCAGCAGCTTAGCAGGGGGCGCGCCTGAAGCTTTCTTT; CDR3 protein: CASSLAGGAPEAFF
V gene: TRBV5-6; clone size: many; J gene: TRBJ2-2; D gene: -; CDR3 DNA: TGTGCCAGCAGCTTGTTCGTCGGCACCGGGGAGCTGTTTTTT; CDR3 protein: CASSLFVGTGELFF
V gene: TRBV7-2; clone size: -; J gene: TRBJ1-1; D gene: -; CDR3 DNA: TGTGCCAGCAGCCCGATGTTCGGCACTGAAGCTTTCTTT; CDR3 protein: CASSPMFGTEAFF
V gene: TRBV12-3/TRBV12-4; clone size: many; J gene: TRBJ1-1; D gene: -; CDR3 DNA: TGTGCCAGCAGCTCGGGACTCGGGGCTTTCTTT; CDR3 protein: CASSSGLGAFF
V gene: TRBV3-2; clone size: few; J gene: TRBJ2-3; D gene: -; CDR3 DNA: TGTGCCAGCAGCCAAGTGACTGCAGATACGCAGTATTTT; CDR3 protein: CASSQVTADTQYF
V gene: TRBV20-1; clone size: many; J gene: TRBJ2-3; D gene: TRBD2; CDR3 DNA: TGCAGTGCTAGTCCCGGGAGGGCCTTGGGGGATACGCAGTATTTT; CDR3 protein: CSASPGRALGDTQYF
V gene: TRBV28; clone size: many; J gene: TRBJ1-1; D gene: TRBD1; CDR3 DNA: TGTGCCAGCAGTACAACGGGACAGGGTTCTCCTGAAGCTTTCTTT; CDR3 protein: CASSTTGQGSPEAFF
V gene: TRBV6-1; clone size: many; J gene: TRBJ2-4; D gene: -; CDR3 DNA: TGTGCCAGCAGTCAAGGGGGGGCGGGGGAAAACATTCAGTACTTC; CDR3 protein: CASSQGGAGENIQYF
V gene: TRBV27; clone size: few; J gene: TRBJ2-2; D gene: TRBD2; CDR3 DNA: TGTGCCAGCGGAACGACTAGCGGGAGGTTCGGGGAGCTGTTTTTT; CDR3 protein: CASGTTSGRFGELFF
V gene: TRBV20-1; clone size: few; J gene: TRBJ2-1; D gene: TRBD2; CDR3 DNA: TGCAGTGCTAGAGGGGCTAGCGGCTCCTACAATGAGCAGTTCTTC; CDR3 protein: CSARGASGSYNEQFF
V gene: TRBV7-9; clone size: few; J gene: TRBJ2-3; D gene: TRBD2; CDR3 DNA: TGTGCCAGCAGCTTTAGCGGGAGGGCCACAGATACGCAGTATTTT; CDR3 protein: CASSFSGRATDTQYF
V gene: TRBV2; clone size: many; J gene: TRBJ2-5; D gene: -; CDR3 DNA: TGTGCCAGCAAGGGTCAAGCGGCGGAGGAGACCCAGTACTTC; CDR3 protein: CASKGQAAEETQYF